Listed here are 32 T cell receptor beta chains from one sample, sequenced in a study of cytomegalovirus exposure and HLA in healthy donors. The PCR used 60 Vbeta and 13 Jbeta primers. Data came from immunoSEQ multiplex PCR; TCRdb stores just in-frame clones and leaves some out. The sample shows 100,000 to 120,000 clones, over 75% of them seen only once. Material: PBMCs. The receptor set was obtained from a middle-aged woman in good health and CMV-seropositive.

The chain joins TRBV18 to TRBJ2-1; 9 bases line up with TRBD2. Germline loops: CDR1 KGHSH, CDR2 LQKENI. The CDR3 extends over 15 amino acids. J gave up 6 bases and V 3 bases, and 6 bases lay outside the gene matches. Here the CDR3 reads CASSPRTSESNEQFF. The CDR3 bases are TGTGCCAGCTCACCTCGGACTAGCGAAAGCAATGAGCAGTTCTTC.

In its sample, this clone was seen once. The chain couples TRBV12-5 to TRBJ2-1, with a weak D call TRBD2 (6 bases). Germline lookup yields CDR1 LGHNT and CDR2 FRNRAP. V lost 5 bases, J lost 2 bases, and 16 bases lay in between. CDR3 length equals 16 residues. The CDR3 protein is CASGPYPGVPYNEQFF. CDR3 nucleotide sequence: TGTGCTAGTGGTCCCTACCCGGGGGTCCCCTACAATGAGCAGTTCTTC. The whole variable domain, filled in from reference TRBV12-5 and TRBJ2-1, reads DARVTQTPRHKVTEMGQEVTMRCQPILGHNTVFWYRQTMMQGLELLAYFRNRAPLDDSGMPKDRFSAEMPDATLATLKIQPSEPRDSAVYFCASGPYPGVPYNEQFFGPGTRLTVL.

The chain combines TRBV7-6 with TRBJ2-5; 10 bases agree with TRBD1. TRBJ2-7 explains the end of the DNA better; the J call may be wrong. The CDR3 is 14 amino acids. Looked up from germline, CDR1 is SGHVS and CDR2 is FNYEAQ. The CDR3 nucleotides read TGTGCCAGCAGCTTTATCGGGACAGGGGCCGAGCAGTACTTC. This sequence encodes CASSFIGTGAEQYF.

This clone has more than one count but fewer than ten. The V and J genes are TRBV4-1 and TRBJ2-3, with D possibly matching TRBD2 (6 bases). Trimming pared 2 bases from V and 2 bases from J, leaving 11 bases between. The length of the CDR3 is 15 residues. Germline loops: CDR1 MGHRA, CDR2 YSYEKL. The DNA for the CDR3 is TGCGCCAGCAGCCAACCGCTAGCGTTCACAGATACGCAGTATTTT. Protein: CASSQPLAFTDTQYF.

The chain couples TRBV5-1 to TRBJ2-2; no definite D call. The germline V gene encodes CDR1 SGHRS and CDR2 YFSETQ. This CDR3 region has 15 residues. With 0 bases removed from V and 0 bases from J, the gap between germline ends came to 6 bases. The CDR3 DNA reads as TGCGCCAGCAGCTTGGACAGACCGAACACCGGGGAGCTGTTTTTT. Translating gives CASSLDRPNTGELFF.

The CDR3 here is CASSLGARGAELAFF. For the CDR3, the DNA is TGTGCCAGCAGCTTGGGGGCTCGGGGGGCGGAACTAGCTTTCTTT. V is TRBV5-6 and J is TRBJ1-1, with D perhaps TRBD1 (6 bases). V was shortened by 0 bases and J by 10 bases, with 19 bases between the two germline ends. The CDR3 is made up of 15 amino acids. CDR1 and CDR2 (germline): SGHDT, YYEEEE. Full variable domain (missing parts from reference TRBV5-6 and TRBJ1-1): DAGVTQSPTHLIKTRGQQVTLRCSPKSGHDTVSWYQQALGQGPQFIFQYYEEEERQRGNFPDRFSGHQFPNYSSELNVNALLLGDSALYLCASSLGARGAELAFFGQGTRLTVV.

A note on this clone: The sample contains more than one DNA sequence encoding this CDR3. This CDR3 is CASSLDSYEQYF. CDR3 nucleotides: TGTGCCAGCTCGCTTGACAGCTACGAGCAGTACTTC. The rearrangement links TRBV18 to TRBJ2-7; possibly TRBD1 for D (5 bases). Trimming took 6 bases from V and 3 from J, leaving 9 bases between them. From germline, CDR1 is KGHSH and CDR2 LQKENI. This CDR3 spans 12 amino acids.

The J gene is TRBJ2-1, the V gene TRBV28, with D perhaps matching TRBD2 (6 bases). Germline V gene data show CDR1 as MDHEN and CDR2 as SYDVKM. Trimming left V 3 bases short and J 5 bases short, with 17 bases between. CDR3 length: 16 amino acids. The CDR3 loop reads CASSFSGGLADNEQFF. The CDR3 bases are TGTGCCAGCAGTTTTTCTGGGGGGTTAGCGGACAATGAGCAGTTCTTC.

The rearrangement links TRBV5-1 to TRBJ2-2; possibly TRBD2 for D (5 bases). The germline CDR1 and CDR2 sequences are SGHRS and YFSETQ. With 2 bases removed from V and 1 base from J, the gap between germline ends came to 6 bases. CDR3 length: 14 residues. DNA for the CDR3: TGCGCCAGCAGCTTCGGGGAGAACACCGGGGAGCTGTTTTTT. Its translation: CASSFGENTGELFF.

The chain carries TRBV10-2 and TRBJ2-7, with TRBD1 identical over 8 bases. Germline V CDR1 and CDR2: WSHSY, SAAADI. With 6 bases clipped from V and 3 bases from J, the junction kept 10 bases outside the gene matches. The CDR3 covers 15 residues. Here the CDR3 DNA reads TGCGCCAGCAGCCTAGGGACAGGCTCTTTCTACGAGCAGTACTTC. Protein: CASSLGTGSFYEQYF.

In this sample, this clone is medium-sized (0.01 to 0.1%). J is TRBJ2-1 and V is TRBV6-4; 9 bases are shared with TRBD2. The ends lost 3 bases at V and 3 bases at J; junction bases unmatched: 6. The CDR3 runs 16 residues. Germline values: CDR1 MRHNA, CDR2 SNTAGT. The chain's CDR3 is CASSDSGGGGYNEQFF. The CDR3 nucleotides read TGTGCCAGCAGTGATTCGGGCGGGGGGGGCTACAATGAGCAGTTCTTC.

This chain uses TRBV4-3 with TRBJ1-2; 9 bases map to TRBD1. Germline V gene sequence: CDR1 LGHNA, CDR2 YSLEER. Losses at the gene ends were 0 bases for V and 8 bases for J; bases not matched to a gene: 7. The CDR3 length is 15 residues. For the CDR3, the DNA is TGCGCCAGCAGCCAAGACAAACAGGGGGCCGGGGGCTACACCTTC. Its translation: CASSQDKQGAGGYTF.

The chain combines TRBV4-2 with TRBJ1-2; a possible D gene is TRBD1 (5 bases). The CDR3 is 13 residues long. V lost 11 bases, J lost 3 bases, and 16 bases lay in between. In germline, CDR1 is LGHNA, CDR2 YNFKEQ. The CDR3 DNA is TGTGCCGCGGGGGGTTATAAAGACTATGGCTACACCTTC. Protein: CAAGGYKDYGYTF.

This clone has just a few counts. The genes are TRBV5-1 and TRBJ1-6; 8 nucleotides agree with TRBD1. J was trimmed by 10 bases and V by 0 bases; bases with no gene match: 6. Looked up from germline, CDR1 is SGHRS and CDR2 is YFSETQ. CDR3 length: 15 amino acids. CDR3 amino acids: CASSLGVYRGSPLHF. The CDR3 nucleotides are TGCGCCAGCAGCTTGGGGGTATACAGGGGGTCACCCCTCCACTTT.

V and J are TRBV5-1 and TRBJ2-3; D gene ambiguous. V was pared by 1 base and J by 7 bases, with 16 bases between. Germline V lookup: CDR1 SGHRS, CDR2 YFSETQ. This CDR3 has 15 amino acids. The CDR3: CASSLLPGAINTQYF. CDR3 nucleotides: TGCGCCAGCAGCTTGCTTCCGGGTGCAATTAATACGCAGTATTTT.

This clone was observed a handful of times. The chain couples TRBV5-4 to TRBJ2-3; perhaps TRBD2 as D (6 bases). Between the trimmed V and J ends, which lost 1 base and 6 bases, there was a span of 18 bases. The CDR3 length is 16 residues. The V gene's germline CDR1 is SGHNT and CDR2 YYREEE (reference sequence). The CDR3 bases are TGTGCCAGCAGCTTGAGTGTTCTAGCGACCGCGGATACGCAGTATTTT. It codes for CASSLSVLATADTQYF.

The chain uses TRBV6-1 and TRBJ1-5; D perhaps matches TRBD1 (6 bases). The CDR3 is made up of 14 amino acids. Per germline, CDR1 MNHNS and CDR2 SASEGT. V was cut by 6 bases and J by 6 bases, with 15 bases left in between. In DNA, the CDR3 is TGTGCCAGCAGCGATTACAGGGAGAGTCAGCCCCAGCATTTT. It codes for CASSDYRESQPQHF.

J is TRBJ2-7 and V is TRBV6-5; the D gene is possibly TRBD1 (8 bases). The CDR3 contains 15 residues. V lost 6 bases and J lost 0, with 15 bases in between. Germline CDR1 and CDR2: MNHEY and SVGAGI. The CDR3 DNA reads TGTGCCAGCAGCTACAGGGGGACTATCTCCTACGAGCAGTACTTC. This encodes CASSYRGTISYEQYF.

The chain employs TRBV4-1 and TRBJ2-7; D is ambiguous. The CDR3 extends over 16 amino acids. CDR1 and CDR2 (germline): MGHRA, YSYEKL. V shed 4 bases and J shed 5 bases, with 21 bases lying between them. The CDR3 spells CASSPLPPPGDHEQYF. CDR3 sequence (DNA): TGCGCCAGCAGCCCCCTCCCCCCACCCGGAGACCACGAGCAGTACTTC.

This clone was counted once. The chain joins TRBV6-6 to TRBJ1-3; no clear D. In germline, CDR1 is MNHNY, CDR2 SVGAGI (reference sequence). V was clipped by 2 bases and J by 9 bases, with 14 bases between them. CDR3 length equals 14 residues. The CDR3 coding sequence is TGTGCCAGCAGTTACGGGAGTGGCAGTGTCACCATATATTTT. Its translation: CASSYGSGSVTIYF.

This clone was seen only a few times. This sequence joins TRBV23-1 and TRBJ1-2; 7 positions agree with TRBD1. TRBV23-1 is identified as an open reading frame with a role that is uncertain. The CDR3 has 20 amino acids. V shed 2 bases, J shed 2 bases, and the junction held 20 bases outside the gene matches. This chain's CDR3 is CASSQTPQAWTGGKNYGYTF. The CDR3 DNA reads TGCGCCAGCAGTCAAACCCCACAAGCTTGGACAGGAGGGAAAAACTATGGCTACACCTTC.

In DNA form, the CDR3 reads TGTGCCAGCAGCCAATGGATTAGCGTACAGAACACCGGGGAGCTGTTTTTT. It yields the protein CASSQWISVQNTGELFF. This chain uses TRBV4-2 with TRBJ2-2; D is possibly TRBD2 (5 bases). The V end was cut by 2 bases, the J end by 1 base, with 14 bases between. Germline V gene data show CDR1 as LGHNA and CDR2 as YNFKEQ. This CDR3 comprises 17 residues.

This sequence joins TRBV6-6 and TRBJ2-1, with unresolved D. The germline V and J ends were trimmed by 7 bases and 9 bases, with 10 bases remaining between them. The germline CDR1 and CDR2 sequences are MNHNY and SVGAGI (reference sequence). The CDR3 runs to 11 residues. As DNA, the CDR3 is TGTGCCAGCACCTACGGCGGTGAGCAGTTCTTC. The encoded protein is CASTYGGEQFF.

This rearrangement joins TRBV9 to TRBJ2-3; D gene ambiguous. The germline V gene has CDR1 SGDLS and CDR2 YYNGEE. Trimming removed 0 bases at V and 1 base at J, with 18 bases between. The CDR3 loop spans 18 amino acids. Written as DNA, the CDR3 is TGTGCCAGCAGCGTAGTATCCACCCTAGAGGCCCGCACAGATACGCAGTATTTT. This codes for CASSVVSTLEARTDTQYF.

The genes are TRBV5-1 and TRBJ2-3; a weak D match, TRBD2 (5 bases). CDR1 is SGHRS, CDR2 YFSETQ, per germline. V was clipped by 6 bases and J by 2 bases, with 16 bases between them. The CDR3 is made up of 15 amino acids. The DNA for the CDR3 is TGCGCCAGCACACCCAGAACTAGGCCCACAGATACGCAGTATTTT. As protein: CASTPRTRPTDTQYF.

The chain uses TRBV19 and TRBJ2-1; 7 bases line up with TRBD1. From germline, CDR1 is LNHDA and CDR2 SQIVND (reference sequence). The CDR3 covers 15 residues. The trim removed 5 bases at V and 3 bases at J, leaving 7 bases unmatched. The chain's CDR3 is CASSEGQGDYNEQFF. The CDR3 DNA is TGTGCCAGTAGTGAGGGGCAGGGGGACTACAATGAGCAGTTCTTC.

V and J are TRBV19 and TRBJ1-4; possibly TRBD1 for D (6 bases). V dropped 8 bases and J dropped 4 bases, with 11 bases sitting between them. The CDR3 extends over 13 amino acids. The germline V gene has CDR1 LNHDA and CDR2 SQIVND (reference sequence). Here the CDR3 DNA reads TGTGCCAGTTCAACAGGGTTTAATGAAAAACTGTTTTTT. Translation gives CASSTGFNEKLFF.

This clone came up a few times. CDR3 sequence (DNA): TGTGCCATCAGTACGGTTAGCGCAGATACGCAGTATTTT. Translation gives CAISTVSADTQYF. This chain connects TRBV10-3 to TRBJ2-3; D might be TRBD2 (5 bases). The CDR3 is made up of 13 amino acids. V dropped 5 bases and J dropped 4 bases, with 10 bases sitting between them. The V gene's germline CDR1 is ENHRY and CDR2 SYGVKD.

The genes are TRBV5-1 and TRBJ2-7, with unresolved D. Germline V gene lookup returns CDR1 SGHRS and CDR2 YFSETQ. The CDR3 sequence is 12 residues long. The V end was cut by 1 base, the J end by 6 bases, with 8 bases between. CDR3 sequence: CASSLISSEQYF. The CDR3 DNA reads TGCGCCAGCAGCTTGATATCGAGCGAGCAGTACTTC.

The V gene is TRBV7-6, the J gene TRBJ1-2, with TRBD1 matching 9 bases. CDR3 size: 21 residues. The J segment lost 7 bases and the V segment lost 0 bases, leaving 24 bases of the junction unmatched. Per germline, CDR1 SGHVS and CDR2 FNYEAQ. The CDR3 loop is CASSLARDRVKSTGLTGGYTF. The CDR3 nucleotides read TGTGCCAGCAGCTTAGCCAGGGACAGGGTCAAATCAACAGGGCTGACGGGTGGCTACACCTTC.

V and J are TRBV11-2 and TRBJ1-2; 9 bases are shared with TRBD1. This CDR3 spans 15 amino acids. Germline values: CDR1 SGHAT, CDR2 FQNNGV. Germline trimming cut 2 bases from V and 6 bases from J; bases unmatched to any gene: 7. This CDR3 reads CASSLLGQGHNGYTF. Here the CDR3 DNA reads TGTGCCAGCAGCTTATTGGGACAGGGCCACAATGGCTACACCTTC. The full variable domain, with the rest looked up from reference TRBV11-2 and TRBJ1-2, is EAGVAQSPRYKIIEKRQSVAFWCNPISGHATLYWYQQILGQGPKLLIQFQNNGVVDDSQLPKDRFSAERLKGVDSTLKIQPAKLEDSAVYLCASSLLGQGHNGYTFGSGTRLTVV.

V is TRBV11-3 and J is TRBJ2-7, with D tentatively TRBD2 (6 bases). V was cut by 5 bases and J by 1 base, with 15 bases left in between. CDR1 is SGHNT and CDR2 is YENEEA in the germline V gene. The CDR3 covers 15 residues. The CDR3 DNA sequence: TGTGCCAGCAGCCGCCTTGGGGGGATGTCCTACGAGCAGTACTTC. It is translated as CASSRLGGMSYEQYF. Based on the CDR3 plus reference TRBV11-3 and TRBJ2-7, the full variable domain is EAGVVQSPRYKIIEKKQPVAFWCNPISGHNTLYWYLQNLGQGPELLIRYENEEAVDDSQLPKDRFSAERLKGVDSTLKIQPAELGDSAVYLCASSRLGGMSYEQYFGPGTRLTVT.